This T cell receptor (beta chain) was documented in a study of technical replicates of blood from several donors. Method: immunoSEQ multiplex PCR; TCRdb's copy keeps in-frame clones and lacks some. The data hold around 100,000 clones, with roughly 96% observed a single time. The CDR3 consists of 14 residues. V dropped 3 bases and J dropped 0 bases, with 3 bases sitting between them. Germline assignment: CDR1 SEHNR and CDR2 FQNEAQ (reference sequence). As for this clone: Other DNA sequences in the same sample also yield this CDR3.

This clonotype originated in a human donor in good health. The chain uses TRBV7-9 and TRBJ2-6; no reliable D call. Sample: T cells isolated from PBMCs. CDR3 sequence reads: CASSLSSGANVLTF. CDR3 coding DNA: TGTGCCAGCAGCTTGAGCTCTGGGGCCAACGTCCTGACTTTC.